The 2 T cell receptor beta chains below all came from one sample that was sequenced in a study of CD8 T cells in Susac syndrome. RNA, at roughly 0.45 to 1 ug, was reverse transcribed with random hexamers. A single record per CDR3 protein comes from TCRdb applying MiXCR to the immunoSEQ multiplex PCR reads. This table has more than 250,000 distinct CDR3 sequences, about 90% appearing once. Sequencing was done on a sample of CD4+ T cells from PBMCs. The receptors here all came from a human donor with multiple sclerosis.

The CDR3 DNA follows: TGTGCCAGCAGCTCGGGGGGAGAGGGTCGCAATGAGCAGTTCTTC. Its protein is CASSSGGEGRNEQFF. V is TRBV7-2 and J is TRBJ2-1, with 7 nucleotides matching TRBD2. The CDR3 spans 15 residues. With V trimmed by 4 bases and J by 6 bases, 9 bases remained unmatched. Germline V gene data show CDR1 as SGHTA and CDR2 as FQGNSA.

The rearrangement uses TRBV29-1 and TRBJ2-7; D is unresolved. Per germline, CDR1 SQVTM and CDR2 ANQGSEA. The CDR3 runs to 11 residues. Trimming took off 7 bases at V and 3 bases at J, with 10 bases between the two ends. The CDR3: CSGTDLYEQYF. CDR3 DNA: TGCAGCGGCACGGACCTCTACGAGCAGTACTTC.